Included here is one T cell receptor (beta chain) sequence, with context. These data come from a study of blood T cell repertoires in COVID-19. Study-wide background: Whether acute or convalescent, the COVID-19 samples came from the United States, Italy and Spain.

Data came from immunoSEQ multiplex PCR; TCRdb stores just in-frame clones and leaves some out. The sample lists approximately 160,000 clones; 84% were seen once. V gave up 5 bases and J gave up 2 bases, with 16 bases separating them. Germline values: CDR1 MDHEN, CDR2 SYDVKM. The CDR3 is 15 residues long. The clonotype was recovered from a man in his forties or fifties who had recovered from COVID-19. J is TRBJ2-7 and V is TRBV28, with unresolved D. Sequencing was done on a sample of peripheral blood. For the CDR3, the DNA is TGTGCCAGCAGTCCGAACTACCCGCCCCCCTACGAGCAGTACTTC. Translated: CASSPNYPPPYEQYF.